Listed here is a single TCR beta chain. Its antigen is still unknown. This entry is derived from a study of Ad26.COV2.S vaccination and SARS-CoV-2 variants. Study context: The donor belonged to the COV1001 Ad26.COV2.S trial arm. Study-wide results and limits: Quantification of TCR breadth and depth may have yielded underestimates of total T cell responses. Breadth measured for non-spike TCRs was similar across vaccine and placebo recipients.

Germline loops: CDR1 GTSNPN, CDR2 SVGIG (reference sequence). The CDR3 has 14 amino acids. Trimming took off 6 bases at V and 0 bases at J, with 13 bases between the two ends. Measured with immunoSEQ multiplex PCR; TCRdb has only the in-frame clones, and not every one. The data hold 290,000 or so clones, with 70% to 90% observed a single time. Described treatment: around 19 received Ad26.COV2.S at low or high dose, single or two shots; 5 received placebo; per-sample allocation not given. Repertoires come from day 63 after the first vaccine or placebo injection. The sample came from a Boston adult aged 18-55 years.

The input for sequencing was peripheral blood, taken in a trial of Ad26.COV2.S vaccine versus placebo. The chain is built from TRBV30 and TRBJ2-3; D not certain. The clonotype was recovered from a person between 18 and 60 years old who received the Ad26.COV2.S COVID-19 vaccine or a placebo. CDR3 sequence: CACSSGRSTDTQYF. CDR3 nucleotides: TGTGCCTGCTCCTCGGGCAGGAGCACAGATACGCAGTATTTT.